These 24 T cell receptor beta chains share one sample of origin, sequenced in a study of memory CD4+ T cells and cytomegalovirus serostatus. The repertoire was sequenced with immunoSEQ multiplex PCR; TCRdb's copy has only in-frame clones and lacks some. There are about 42,000 clones in the sample; 78% occur only once, and roughly 0.5% lies in the top ten. Single viable CD3+CD4+CD8-CD45RO+ cells were sorted as the memory CD4+ T cells. The sequencing input was memory CD4+ T cells from blood. These TCRs come from an adult in good health and CMV-seronegative.

The chain combines TRBV27 with TRBJ2-1; D not certain. CDR1 is MNHEY, CDR2 SMNVEV, per germline (reference sequence). Trimming shortened V by 5 bases and J by 10 bases, and 18 bases separated the two germline ends. The CDR3 has 14 residues. CDR3 amino acids: CASSAPSLRQEQFF. DNA of the CDR3: TGTGCCAGCAGTGCTCCCAGCCTACGGCAAGAGCAGTTCTTC.

This chain joins TRBV28 and TRBJ2-1; 10 bases line up with TRBD1. The CDR3 length is 14 residues. V lost 7 bases to trimming and J lost 8 bases; unmatched junction nucleotides: 8. The germline CDR1 and CDR2 sequences are MDHEN and SYDVKM. The CDR3 reads CASKGTGESHEQFF. CDR3 nucleotide sequence: TGTGCCAGCAAAGGGACAGGGGAATCTCATGAGCAGTTCTTC.

This CDR3 reads CAIRGQGGGQETQYF. The DNA for the CDR3 is TGTGCCATCAGAGGACAGGGCGGGGGTCAAGAGACCCAGTACTTC. The chain has TRBV10-3 and TRBJ2-5, with D perhaps matching TRBD1 (8 bases). CDR3 size: 15 residues. V lost 6 bases and J lost 2, with 16 bases in between. Germline CDR1 reads ENHRY; CDR2 reads SYGVKD.

The rearrangement joins TRBV2 to TRBJ2-2, with D tentatively TRBD2 (5 bases). Trimming took off 2 bases at V and 4 bases at J, with 11 bases between the two ends. This CDR3 has 15 amino acids. Germline lookup yields CDR1 SNHLY and CDR2 FYNNEI. CDR3 nucleotide sequence: TGTGCCAGCAGTGAATCGGCCCGGGGCACCGGGGAGCTGTTTTTT. The encoded protein is CASSESARGTGELFF.

This chain uses TRBV9 with TRBJ2-5, with D tentatively TRBD1 or TRBD2 (5 bases each). Germline assignment: CDR1 SGDLS and CDR2 YYNGEE. Trimming shortened V by 3 bases and J by 1 base, and 16 bases separated the two germline ends. CDR3 length equals 16 residues. The CDR3 DNA reads as TGTGCCAGCAGCGCAGCGACGAGGGGAGTCCAAGAGACCCAGTACTTC. Its translation: CASSAATRGVQETQYF. Using reference TRBV9 and TRBJ2-5 for the parts outside the CDR3, the full variable domain is DSGVTQTPKHLITATGQRVTLRCSPRSGDLSVYWYQQSLDQGLQFLIQYYNGEERAKGNILERFSAQQFPDLHSELNLSSLELGDSALYFCASSAATRGVQETQYFGPGTRLLVL.

The J gene is TRBJ2-5, the V gene TRBV5-1, with D possibly being TRBD2 (5 bases). Germline values: CDR1 SGHRS, CDR2 YFSETQ. This CDR3 contains 15 residues. V was shortened by 3 bases and J by 5 bases, with 17 bases between the two germline ends. The CDR3 reads CASSSLGISSETQYF. Here the CDR3 DNA reads TGCGCCAGCAGCTCCCTCGGGATTTCATCCGAGACCCAGTACTTC.

CDR3 coding DNA: TGTGCCAGCAGTGAGCGGGGGGGCCCCACTGAAGCTTTCTTT. This translates into CASSERGGPTEAFF. This chain links TRBV2 with TRBJ1-1; TRBD1 might be the D (6 bases). This CDR3 contains 14 residues. V lost 3 bases to trimming and J lost 4 bases, with 12 bases between them. From germline, CDR1 is SNHLY and CDR2 FYNNEI.

This sequence joins TRBV10-3 and TRBJ2-1, with D perhaps matching TRBD1 (6 bases). The V end lost 6 bases, the J end lost 0 bases, and 18 bases lay between the germline ends. The germline CDR1 and CDR2 sequences are ENHRY and SYGVKD. This CDR3 contains 17 residues. The CDR3 is CAISGLSTGSSYNEQFF. The CDR3 DNA is TGTGCCATCAGCGGCCTTTCGACAGGTAGCTCCTACAATGAGCAGTTCTTC.

This clone came up a few times. This chain uses TRBV5-4 with TRBJ1-2; tentative D call: TRBD1 (5 bases). V was clipped by 4 bases and J by 7 bases, with 20 bases between them. The CDR3 consists of 15 residues. Germline lookup yields CDR1 SGHNT and CDR2 YYREEE (reference sequence). In DNA, the CDR3 is TGTGCCAGCAGCAAGGGAGGCAAAGGGGCCGGTGGCTACACCTTC. This encodes CASSKGGKGAGGYTF.

The rearrangement links TRBV27 to TRBJ2-5, with D unclear. V dropped 2 bases and J dropped 11 bases, with 9 bases sitting between them. The germline CDR1 and CDR2 sequences are MNHEY and SMNVEV (reference sequence). This CDR3 has 11 amino acids. CDR3 nucleotide sequence: TGTGCCAGCAGTTTAGGGCCGGCTCAGTACTTC. It specifies CASSLGPAQYF.

The V gene is TRBV25-1, the J gene TRBJ2-7, with 8 bases identical to TRBD1. The junction had 14 bases not matched to a gene; V was cut back by 5 bases and J by 5 bases. The CDR3 loop spans 16 amino acids. Germline CDR1 reads MGHDK; CDR2 reads SYGVNS. In DNA form, the CDR3 reads TGTGCCAGCAGTCCCAACCGGGGCAGGGGGCGTAACGAGCAGTACTTC. This codes for CASSPNRGRGRNEQYF.

The rearrangement links TRBV29-1 to TRBJ2-5; 8 nucleotides line up with TRBD1. CDR1 and CDR2 from the germline V gene are SQVTM and ANQGSEA. The J segment lost 5 bases and the V segment lost 5 bases, leaving 4 bases of the junction unmatched. This CDR3 region has 12 residues. The CDR3 nucleotides are TGCAGCGTTCGTACAGGGGGGGAGACCCAGTACTTC. This codes for CSVRTGGETQYF.

The chain uses TRBV5-6 and TRBJ1-6; a possible D gene is TRBD1 (5 bases). V was shortened by 3 bases and J by 10 bases, with 17 bases between the two germline ends. Germline V CDR1 and CDR2: SGHDT, YYEEEE. The CDR3 covers 15 residues. The CDR3 region is CASSSRGAGYSPLHF. The CDR3 bases are TGTGCCAGCAGCTCGAGGGGCGCGGGATACTCACCCCTCCACTTT.

The chain carries TRBV7-2 and TRBJ2-1; TRBD2 might be the D (6 bases). Per germline, CDR1 SGHTA and CDR2 FQGNSA. CDR3 length: 14 residues. Deletions cut 2 bases from V and 6 bases from J, with 11 bases between. The CDR3 sequence: CASSLSRGTNEQFF. In nucleotides, the CDR3 is TGTGCCAGCAGCTTATCGCGCGGGACCAATGAGCAGTTCTTC.

The chain employs TRBV2 and TRBJ2-1, with D perhaps matching TRBD2 (5 bases). CDR3 length equals 13 residues. The germline V gene has CDR1 SNHLY and CDR2 FYNNEI. V lost 4 bases to trimming and J lost 10 bases, with 14 bases between them. The CDR3 sequence is CASSGLARVEQFF. The CDR3 coding sequence is TGTGCCAGCAGTGGTCTAGCTCGCGTGGAGCAGTTCTTC.

The CDR3 spells CASSRSMNTGELFF. The CDR3 DNA is TGTGCCAGCAGCCGGAGTATGAACACCGGGGAGCTGTTTTTT. J is TRBJ2-2 and V is TRBV11-2; D is unclear. This CDR3 has 14 amino acids. The germline V gene has CDR1 SGHAT and CDR2 FQNNGV. Deletions cut 5 bases from V and 1 base from J, with 8 bases between.

The V call is TRBV11-2, the J call TRBJ2-7; D gene unclear. The CDR3 contains 14 residues. Germline-derived CDR1 and CDR2 are SGHAT and FQNNGV. V was clipped by 1 base and J by 4 bases, with 11 bases between them. The CDR3 sequence is CASSLVGRRYEQYF. CDR3 nucleotides: TGTGCCAGCAGCTTAGTGGGCAGGCGGTACGAGCAGTACTTC.

The rearrangement joins TRBV6-5 to TRBJ1-1; D unresolved. The V and J ends lost 2 bases and 11 bases respectively, with 9 bases between them. CDR3 length equals 11 residues. Germline V gene data show CDR1 as MNHEY and CDR2 as SVGAGI. The CDR3 sequence is CASSYVQEAFF. CDR3 in DNA: TGTGCCAGCAGTTACGTCCAAGAGGCTTTCTTT.

The chain links TRBV7-2 to TRBJ1-6; 7 bases are a match to TRBD1. With 5 bases clipped from V and 11 bases from J, the junction kept 12 bases outside the gene matches. From germline, CDR1 is SGHTA and CDR2 FQGNSA. The CDR3 runs to 15 residues. CDR3 nucleotide sequence: TGTGCCAGCAGCCCTAGCTTGACAGGGCAGACACCCCTCCACTTT. Amino acids: CASSPSLTGQTPLHF.

The V gene is TRBV7-8, the J gene TRBJ1-2, with D possibly TRBD1 on 6 matching bases. The CDR3 contains 15 residues. CDR1 SGHVS and CDR2 FQNEAQ come from the germline V gene. The V and J ends lost 0 bases and 4 bases respectively, with 12 bases between them. CDR3 protein: CASSLALTGLYGYTF. In nucleotides, the CDR3 is TGTGCCAGCAGCTTAGCGCTAACAGGGCTCTATGGCTACACCTTC.

This sequence joins TRBV19 and TRBJ2-3; D perhaps matches TRBD1 (5 bases). The CDR3 is 14 residues long. The germline V and J ends were trimmed by 3 bases and 2 bases, with 9 bases remaining between them. The germline V gene encodes CDR1 LNHDA and CDR2 SQIVND (reference sequence). CDR3 DNA: TGTGCCAGTAGTATTGGCAGGGACACAGATACGCAGTATTTT. Translating gives CASSIGRDTDTQYF. Full variable domain (rest looked up from reference TRBV19 and TRBJ2-3): DGGITQSPKYLFRKEGQNVTLSCEQNLNHDAMYWYRQDPGQGLRLIYYSQIVNDFQKGDIAEGYSVSREKKESFPLTVTSAQKNPTAFYLCASSIGRDTDTQYFGPGTRLTVL.

This clone was detected only once. One end of the junction fails to match germline, which may point to a read error. The chain uses TRBV30 and TRBJ2-7; TRBD1 matches 9 bases. The CDR3 has 13 residues. The V gene's germline CDR1 is GTSNPN and CDR2 SVGIG (reference sequence). The CDR3 DNA reads TGTGCCTGGAGTGGGGGTACAGGGGGCGAGGAGTACTTC. It yields the protein CAWSGGTGGEEYF.

This clone was found a few times. The chain recombines TRBV5-1 with TRBJ1-1; unclear D gene. Germline V lookup: CDR1 SGHRS, CDR2 YFSETQ. The CDR3 runs to 14 residues. V shed 2 bases and J shed 3 bases, with 11 bases lying between them. The CDR3 DNA follows: TGCGCCAGCAGCTTATCAGGAAAACACACTGAAGCTTTCTTT. Translating it yields CASSLSGKHTEAFF.

The sample holds a few counts of this clone. The V gene is TRBV20-1, the J gene TRBJ1-2; no clear D. The CDR3 has 11 residues. Trimming removed 7 bases at V and 3 bases at J, with 9 bases between. Germline V CDR1 and CDR2: DFQATT, SNEGSKA (reference sequence). For the CDR3, the DNA is TGCAGTGATCAGGCAGACTATGGCTACACCTTC. Translated: CSDQADYGYTF.